The subject of this entry is one T cell receptor (beta chain). The antigen it recognizes is unknown. The input lacks base qualities; no much larger clone sits a single base away. Looking up the germline V gene yields CDR1 SQVTM and CDR2 ANQGSEA. V has 7 bases trimmed and J has 4 bases trimmed; junction bases matching no gene number 6. Including cysteine and phenylalanine, the CDR3 has 13 amino acids. The CDR3 DNA has 39 bases and is translated from base 1. This sample was taken from a study of CD8 T cells in ankylosing spondylitis (dated by TCRdb to 2016 to 2017). In the study overall: The study set out to find disease-linked TCR variants by profiling T cell receptor beta repertoires in ankylosing spondylitis patients and healthy donors. The full study cohort comprised some 27 ankylosing spondylitis patients and approximately 100 healthy donors. Peripheral blood was sampled, and synovial fluid was additionally collected from ankylosing spondylitis patients.

Data came from an Illumina HiSeq 2500. Quantitative 5'-RACE with molecular barcodes was the method used to prepare the TCR beta libraries. The published analysis was carried out like this. A new computational method, built on a probabilistic model of VDJ rearrangement, was used to identify disease-linked TCR variants. TCRdb reprocessing: public reads trimmed at Q25 with fastp, clones called with MiXCR, in-frame beta chains kept. Rows with one shared CDR3 protein collapse into an entry with the most common genes and DNA. It is TCRdb's table, rather than the study itself, that gives the V and J calls and clone size. This sample has approximately 69,000 distinct CDR3 sequences in its table, and approximately 5.3% of those were observed once. The ten top clones hold about 2.2% of the sample. The paper's findings and limits, for the study overall: Blood from ankylosing spondylitis patients appeared to be characterized by a TCR beta motif made up of several highly homologous amino acid variants. The disease-linked clones were reported as significantly enriched in matched synovial fluid samples from ankylosing spondylitis patients. Some motif variants were previously reported in synovial fluid and blood of reactive arthritis patients, suggesting common disease-initiation mechanisms. A CD8+ phenotype was shown by the disease-linked clones, which were found at relatively low frequencies in peripheral blood.

This TCR was sampled from a male donor with ankylosing spondylitis or in good health (not recorded which). The chain is encoded by TRBV29-1 joined to TRBJ1-2; a stretch of 10 junction bases matches TRBD1. The sample consisted of blood, either unsorted or a sorted T cell fraction (not recorded which). The CDR3 corresponds to CSATGTGVYGYTF. The DNA sequence is given as TGCAGCGCCACCGGGACAGGGGTCTATGGCTACACCTTC. Here the CDR3 is joined to the reference TRBV29-1 and TRBJ1-2 genes, and the full variable domain is: SAVISQKPSRDICQRGTSLTIQCQVDSQVTMMFWYRQQPGQSLTLIATANQGSEATYESGFVIDKFPISRPNLTFSTLTVSNMSPEDSSIYLCSATGTGVYGYTFGSGTRLTVV.